This passage covers 8 T cell receptor beta chains from one sample sequenced in a study of blood T cells in healthy people across ages (dated by TCRdb to about 2015). The library was prepared using 5' RACE. Sequencing used an Illumina HiSeq 2500. A second PCR of roughly 6 to 11 cycles was run with a J-beta primer mix and a sample-barcoded 5' primer. TCRdb cleaned the public reads at Q25 with fastp, built clones with MiXCR and kept in-frame beta chains. Merged by CDR3 protein, the rows form single entries marked with the most common genes and DNA. The sample data list approximately 780,000 distinct CDR3 sequences, and 20% to 30% of these were observed just once. Approximately 2.9% of the sample is taken by the ten largest. This sample also appeared in a second study, on T cells of mothers and their children.

Sequences were obtained from blood. All receptors derive from a boy under 18 in good health.

This clonotype was observed a few times. V and J are TRBV7-9 and TRBJ2-1, with D perhaps TRBD2 (6 bases). Looked up from germline, CDR1 is SEHNR and CDR2 is FQNEAQ (reference sequence). The V end was cut by 2 bases, the J end by 4 bases, with 9 bases between. The CDR3 has 14 amino acids. In DNA form, the CDR3 reads TGTGCCAGCAGCTTACCGGGAGAATACAATGAGCAGTTCTTC. It yields the protein CASSLPGEYNEQFF.

V and J are TRBV29-1 and TRBJ2-4; D is perhaps TRBD2 (5 bases). The V end was cut by 8 bases, the J end by 2 bases, with 13 bases between. In germline, CDR1 is SQVTM, CDR2 ANQGSEA. The CDR3 spans 13 residues. CDR3 sequence reads: CSTGLTTKNIQYF. The CDR3 nucleotides read TGCAGCACCGGACTGACGACCAAAAACATTCAGTACTTC. The whole variable domain, filled in from reference TRBV29-1 and TRBJ2-4, reads SAVISQKPSRDICQRGTSLTIQCQVDSQVTMMFWYRQQPGQSLTLIATANQGSEATYESGFVIDKFPISRPNLTFSTLTVSNMSPEDSSIYLCSTGLTTKNIQYFGAGTRLSVL.

The rearrangement uses TRBV3-1 and TRBJ2-1; 16 nucleotides agree with TRBD2. The CDR3 has 19 residues. Germline V gene data show CDR1 as LGHDT and CDR2 as YNNKEL (reference sequence). V shed 8 bases, J shed 0 bases, and the junction held 10 bases outside the gene matches. CDR3 region: CASEPGTSGGDTSYNEQFF. CDR3 nucleotides: TGTGCCAGCGAGCCGGGGACTAGCGGGGGGGACACCTCCTACAATGAGCAGTTCTTC.

This clonotype was detected only a few times. V is TRBV10-2 and J is TRBJ2-1; 7 bases align to TRBD2. The junction had 8 bases not matched to a gene; V was cut back by 10 bases and J by 5 bases. The germline CDR1 and CDR2 sequences are WSHSY and SAAADI. The length of the CDR3 is 13 residues. CDR3 in DNA: TGCGCCACCTCCGGGACTATCAACAATGAGCAGTTCTTC. Encoded protein: CATSGTINNEQFF.

This clonotype was counted only a few times. The rearrangement links TRBV7-2 to TRBJ1-4; D not certain. The germline V and J ends were trimmed by 4 bases and 6 bases, with 9 bases remaining between them. Germline V gives CDR1 SGHTA, CDR2 FQGNSA. The CDR3 is 13 residues long. The CDR3 protein is CASSSRDDEKLFF. The CDR3, as DNA: TGTGCCAGCAGCTCACGGGATGATGAAAAACTGTTTTTT.

This clonotype turned up a few times. This chain connects TRBV12-3 or TRBV12-4 to TRBJ2-1, with 14 bases matching TRBD2. The V gene end was trimmed by 7 bases and the J gene end by 10 bases; junction bases not matched to a gene: 6. This CDR3 contains 14 residues. The CDR3 nucleotides read TGTGCCAGCACCGGGACTAGCGGGGGTAACGAGCAGTTCTTC. The encoded protein is CASTGTSGGNEQFF.

This clonotype has more than one count but fewer than ten. The chain has TRBV20-1 and TRBJ2-2; the match to TRBD1 covers 7 bases. The germline V gene encodes CDR1 DFQATT and CDR2 SNEGSKA (reference sequence). After removal of 3 bases from V and 7 bases from J, the junction contained 8 bases not matched to a gene. This CDR3 is built from 14 residues. The CDR3 DNA reads TGCAGTGCTAGCACAGGGGAATCGATCGGGGAGCTGTTTTTT. It codes for CSASTGESIGELFF.

This clonotype has only a few counts. The genes are TRBV5-1 and TRBJ1-2, with a weak D call TRBD1 (6 bases). CDR1 SGHRS and CDR2 YFSETQ come from the germline V gene. The CDR3 extends over 15 amino acids. The V end was cut by 1 base, the J end by 8 bases, with 18 bases between. CDR3 sequence (DNA): TGCGCCAGCAGCTTGCGGGTCCCGGGGGCGAGCGGCTACACCTTC. Its translation is CASSLRVPGASGYTF.